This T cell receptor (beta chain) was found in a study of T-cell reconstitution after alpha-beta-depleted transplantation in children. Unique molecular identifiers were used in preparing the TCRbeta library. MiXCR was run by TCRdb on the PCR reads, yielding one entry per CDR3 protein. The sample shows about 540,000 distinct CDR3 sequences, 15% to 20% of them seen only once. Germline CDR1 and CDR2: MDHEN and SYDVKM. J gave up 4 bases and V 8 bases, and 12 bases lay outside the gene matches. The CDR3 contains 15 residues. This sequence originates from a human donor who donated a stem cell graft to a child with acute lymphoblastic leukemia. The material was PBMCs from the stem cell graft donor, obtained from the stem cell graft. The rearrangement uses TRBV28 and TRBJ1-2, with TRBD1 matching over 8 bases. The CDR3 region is CASLPFGTGPYGYTF. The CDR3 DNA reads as TGTGCCAGCCTCCCCTTCGGGACAGGACCCTATGGCTACACCTTC.